This entry features one TCR beta chain sequence. TCRdb itself ran the 5' RACE reads through MiXCR, one entry per CDR3 protein. This sample carries around 450,000 distinct CDR3 sequences, around 14% of them seen once, and the ten largest clones take 0.52%. This record comes from a study of identical twins. The CDR3 loop spans 12 amino acids. CDR1 is SQVTM and CDR2 is ANQGSEA in the germline V gene. The V end was cut by 7 bases, the J end by 4 bases, with 11 bases between. Separately, the same data were catalogued under a study of yellow fever vaccine responses in identical twins.

The chain is built from TRBV29-1 and TRBJ2-1; D is perhaps TRBD1 (6 bases). The sequenced sample was CD4+ T cells sorted from blood. The sequence derives from a woman between 18 and 29 years old in good health. The CDR3 reads CSGGTTYNEQFF. The CDR3 nucleotides are TGCAGCGGGGGGACAACTTACAATGAGCAGTTCTTC.